This T cell receptor beta chain was obtained from a study of T cell repertoires in cytomegalovirus infection. Study overall: Public TCR beta signature analysis indicated the presence of both CMV infection and matching HLA type.

Whole-study results and caveats: Within the response measured ex vivo, HLA-C-restricted CMV-specific TCR beta clonotypes were dominant. People with CMV and the relevant HLA were identified by cumulative public TCR beta family frequency.

TCRdb re-called the reads with MiXCR, one entry per CDR3 protein. Of around 320,000 distinct CDR3 sequences in the sample, more than 8% were seen once. Per the germline V gene, CDR1 is LGHNA and CDR2 is YNFKEQ. With V trimmed by 6 bases and J by 1 base, 9 bases remained unmatched. The CDR3 has 16 residues. This clonotype showed up just a few times. The antigen remains unidentified. The sequence was obtained from a human donor in good health (CMV status not recorded). Some clones in this sample may be carry-over from other donors' samples. Sequenced material: PBMCs. V usage is TRBV4-2 and J usage is TRBJ2-3, with 8 bases identical to TRBD2. In nucleotides, the CDR3 is TGTGCCAGCAGTCAACTAAGAGCGGGGGGCACAGATACGCAGTATTTT. Its protein is CASSQLRAGGTDTQYF.